This is a list of T cell receptor beta chains from one sample in a study of blood T cell repertoires in COVID-19. Only in-frame clones appear in the TCRdb table, and some are missing; sequencing was by immunoSEQ multiplex PCR. The table records 61,000 or so clones, approximately 86% of them present only once. Sequenced: peripheral blood. The receptors were gathered from a woman aged 80 or over with active COVID-19. The CDR3 runs from the conserved cysteine through the conserved F or W. D genes are given only for firm matches. Not all rows give a size; the values are once, few, many and, for expanded clones, a class.

j_call d_call clone_size v_call cdr3_nt cdr3_aa
TRBJ2-1 TRBD1 . TRBV28 TGTGCCAGCAGTTCGGGACAGGGGAACAATGAGCAGTTCTTC CASSSGQGNNEQFF
TRBJ2-3 TRBD2 . TRBV7-8 TGTGCCAGCAGCTTCCGACTAGCGGGGCGCACAGATACGCAGTATTTT CASSFRLAGRTDTQYF
TRBJ2-3 TRBD1 . TRBV24-1 TGTGCCACCAGTGACACAGGGGTGGCAGATACGCAGTATTTT CATSDTGVADTQYF
TRBJ2-2 TRBD2 . TRBV7-9 TGTGCCAGCAGCTTGACTAGCGGGGGTCCGAACACCGGGGAGCTGTTTTTT CASSLTSGGPNTGELFF
TRBJ2-1 TRBD2 few TRBV29-1 TGCAGCGTTGAAAGGGTAGCGGGGGGGAGTAGTGAGCAGTTCTTC CSVERVAGGSSEQFF
TRBJ1-1 TRBD1 . TRBV28 TGTGCCAGCAGTACCTACCCCGGGACAGGGACGACTGAAGCTTTCTTT CASSTYPGTGTTEAFF
TRBJ1-2 TRBD1 once TRBV12-3/TRBV12-4 TGTGCCAGCAGTTTTCGGGACAGGTATGGCTACACCTTC CASSFRDRYGYTF
TRBJ2-3 . . TRBV5-1 TGCGCCAGCAGCTTGGTTGGCGGCCGAGGGGGAGATACGCAGTATTTT CASSLVGGRGGDTQYF
TRBJ2-3 . . TRBV25-1 TGTGCCAGCAGCTACACAGATACGCAGTATTTT CASSYTDTQYF
TRBJ2-3 . . TRBV5-8 TGTGCCAGCAGCTTGCGCGGCCTCGGAGATACGCAGTATTTT CASSLRGLGDTQYF
TRBJ1-1 . . TRBV20-1 TGCAGTGCTAGAGTTCAGGGCTTGGCTTTCTTT CSARVQGLAFF
TRBJ2-5 . . TRBV29-1 TGCAGCGTTGGCGCAAGGGGAAGGGCGGGGTGGCAAGAGACCCAGTACTTC CSVGARGRAGWQETQYF
TRBJ2-5 TRBD2 . TRBV5-1 TGCGCCAGCAGCTTGTATGGGACTAGCGGGGGAGGGAGTCCCCAGTACTTC CASSLYGTSGGGSPQYF
TRBJ1-1 . . TRBV7-6 TGTGCCAGCAGCTCCCTTGGGGAGACTGAAGCTTTCTTT CASSSLGETEAFF
TRBJ2-1 TRBD1 few TRBV2 TGTGCCAGCAGCTATACAGGGGATGAGCAGTTCTTC CASSYTGDEQFF
TRBJ1-2 . . TRBV6-5 TGTGCCAGCAGTTTCCGACAGGTTAACTATGGCTACACCTTC CASSFRQVNYGYTF
TRBJ2-5 . . TRBV2 TGTGCCAGCAGTCCTGGCACAGCACCTCAAGAGACCCAGTACTTC CASSPGTAPQETQYF
TRBJ2-3 TRBD1 . TRBV2 TGTGCCAGCAGTACTGCGGGACAGGGACGCACAGATACGCAGTATTTT CASSTAGQGRTDTQYF
TRBJ1-1 . . TRBV5-1 TGCGCCAGCAGTGCTGTCAGGGGCACTGAAGCTTTCTTT CASSAVRGTEAFF
TRBJ1-3 . . TRBV28 TGTGCCAGCGGACTTCTGCTTGCAGGTGGAAACACCATATATTTT CASGLLLAGGNTIYF
TRBJ2-2 . . TRBV18 TGTGCCAGCTCACCACGGGACATTTCTGCCGGGGAGCTGTTTTTT CASSPRDISAGELFF
TRBJ2-6 TRBD2 . TRBV7-9 TGTGCCAGCAGCTCCTCCGGACTAGCGACCTCTGGGGCCAACGTCCCGACTTTC CASSSSGLATSGANVPTF
TRBJ1-3 . . TRBV7-9 TGTGCCAGCAGCTCCGAGTCCGGAAACACCATATATTTT CASSSESGNTIYF
TRBJ2-5 TRBD2 . TRBV4-2 TGTGCCAGCAGCCAAGAAAGAGGTCTCGGGGGGTGGCGAGAGACCCAGTACTTC CASSQERGLGGWRETQYF
TRBJ2-2 . . TRBV27 TGTGCCAGCAGTCCTACAGGGGCGAAAATAGCGGGGTTGACCGGGGAGCTGTTTTTT CASSPTGAKIAGLTGELFF
TRBJ1-2 . . TRBV30 TGTGCCTGGGTCGGGGTCAGAAGGTCCCCCTATGGCTACACCTTC CAWVGVRRSPYGYTF
TRBJ2-5 . . TRBV28 TGTGCCAGCAGTTTAGCGGAGCGGGAGACCCAGTACTTC CASSLAERETQYF
TRBJ2-3 . . TRBV20-1 TGCAGTGCTAGTCCGGCGGGGAACACAGATACGCAGTATTTT CSASPAGNTDTQYF
TRBJ2-5 TRBD2 . TRBV5-1 TGCGCCAGCAGGATACTAGCGGGGGACCCAGAAGAGACCCAGTACTTC CASRILAGDPEETQYF
TRBJ1-2 . . TRBV18 TGTGCCAGCTCACCAGCCCCCCGGGAGGGCGGCTACACCTTC CASSPAPREGGYTF
TRBJ2-3 . once TRBV5-6 TGTGCCAGCAGCCCCTCGGTCTGGGGGGCAGATACGCAGTATTTT CASSPSVWGADTQYF
TRBJ1-4 . . TRBV4-1 TGCGCCAGCAGCCAAGGATGGGGGGATGAAAAACTGTTTTTT CASSQGWGDEKLFF
TRBJ2-5 TRBD2 . TRBV5-8 TGTGCCAGCAGCTTGGGGACTAGTACTACCACGGGGGAGACCCAGTACTTC CASSLGTSTTTGETQYF
TRBJ2-3 TRBD2 . TRBV7-2 TGTGCCAGCAGCCCGGGGGGCTTAGCGGGGGGGCTCCCAGATACGCAGTATTTT CASSPGGLAGGLPDTQYF
TRBJ1-1 TRBD1 . TRBV7-3 TGTGCCAGCAGCTCAACGACAGGGGGCAACACTGAAGCTTTCTTT CASSSTTGGNTEAFF
TRBJ2-2 . few TRBV4-2 TGTGCCAGCAGCCAGCCCGGGGAAGGAGCCGGGGAGCTGTTTTTT CASSQPGEGAGELFF
TRBJ2-1 . . TRBV6-5 TGTGCCAGCAGTCACAGGTTCAGCTCCTACAATGAGCAGTTCTTC CASSHRFSSYNEQFF
TRBJ1-2 TRBD1 . TRBV7-3 TGTGCCAGCAGCCTTGGACAGGGTGTAGGTGGCTACACCTTC CASSLGQGVGGYTF